A single sample gave rise to the 20 T cell receptor beta chains below, sequenced in a study of T cells after posttransplantation cyclophosphamide. The data were produced by immunoSEQ multiplex PCR, yet TCRdb's version contains in-frame clones alone and is incomplete. The top ten hold approximately 2.7% of the sample, which has some 61,000 clones, 93% seen once. Sequencing input: PBMCs. These receptors were collected from a woman in her twenties or thirties in good health and a related stem cell transplant donor.

The chain uses TRBV15 and TRBJ2-5, with D perhaps TRBD1 (6 bases). With 0 bases removed from V and 7 bases from J, the gap between germline ends came to 12 bases. The CDR3 totals 14 residues. In germline, CDR1 is LNHNV, CDR2 YYDKDF (reference sequence). The CDR3 bases are TGTGCCACCAGCAGAGAACAGGGCGGAGGGACCCAGTACTTC. The encoded protein is CATSREQGGGTQYF.

This sequence joins TRBV10-3 and TRBJ1-5; 8 positions match TRBD1. This CDR3 contains 13 residues. The trim removed 11 bases at V and 7 bases at J, leaving 10 bases unmatched. CDR1 and CDR2 (germline): ENHRY, SYGVKD. In DNA, the CDR3 is TGTGCCTCCGCAGGGGGCGCCGGGCAGCCCCAGCATTTT. Translation gives CASAGGAGQPQHF.

A single count supports this clone. The chain carries TRBV11-2 and TRBJ1-4, with a tentative D call TRBD1 (6 bases). Germline V CDR1 and CDR2: SGHAT, FQNNGV. V was clipped by 5 bases and J by 5 bases, with 15 bases between them. CDR3 length: 15 residues. The CDR3 DNA reads TGTGCCAGCAGCGCGAACAGGGCAGGGAATGAAAAACTGTTTTTT. Its translation is CASSANRAGNEKLFF.

The J gene is TRBJ2-5, the V gene TRBV2; no reliable D call. This CDR3 is 14 amino acids long. V was trimmed by 2 bases and J by 1 base, leaving 8 bases between them. Germline V gene data show CDR1 as SNHLY and CDR2 as FYNNEI. The CDR3 nucleotides read TGTGCCAGCAGTGAAACGCGGACCCAAGAGACCCAGTACTTC. Translated, it gives CASSETRTQETQYF.

The chain has TRBV28 and TRBJ2-3, with TRBD1 matching 7 bases. CDR3 length equals 14 residues. The V gene end was trimmed by 11 bases and the J gene end by 2 bases; junction bases not matched to a gene: 10. The V gene's germline CDR1 is MDHEN and CDR2 SYDVKM. The CDR3 protein is CASWDRTNTDTQYF. The DNA for the CDR3 is TGTGCCTCATGGGACAGAACCAACACAGATACGCAGTATTTT.

This chain uses TRBV5-4 with TRBJ2-5, with 7 bases aligning to TRBD2. The CDR3 loop spans 14 amino acids. After removal of 6 bases from V and 1 base from J, the junction contained 6 bases not matched to a gene. The germline V gene has CDR1 SGHNT and CDR2 YYREEE (reference sequence). The CDR3 sequence is CASTWGGSQETQYF. The CDR3 DNA is TGTGCCAGCACCTGGGGGGGGTCCCAAGAGACCCAGTACTTC.

The chain couples TRBV9 to TRBJ2-7; TRBD1 or TRBD2 may be the D gene (5 bases each). Trimming cost V 4 bases and J 0 bases, with 8 bases left between them. The CDR3 consists of 13 residues. Germline V gives CDR1 SGDLS, CDR2 YYNGEE. This CDR3 reads CASSRDHSYEQYF. DNA of the CDR3: TGTGCCAGCAGCAGGGACCACTCCTACGAGCAGTACTTC.

V and J are TRBV28 and TRBJ2-3, with 7 bases fitting TRBD1. J lost 2 bases, V lost 5 bases, and 4 bases had no gene match. The germline V gene encodes CDR1 MDHEN and CDR2 SYDVKM. The CDR3 has 14 residues. DNA for the CDR3: TGTGCCAGCAGTGAGGGACAGTACACAGATACGCAGTATTTT. Its translation: CASSEGQYTDTQYF.

The genes are TRBV14 and TRBJ1-3, with no clear D. This CDR3 contains 14 residues. CDR1 and CDR2 from the germline V gene are SGHDN and FVKESK. V was shortened by 0 bases and J by 0 bases, with 3 bases between the two germline ends. The CDR3 sequence: CASSQDSSGNTIYF. DNA of the CDR3: TGTGCCAGCAGCCAAGACAGCTCTGGAAACACCATATATTTT. The whole variable domain, filled in from reference TRBV14 and TRBJ1-3, reads EAGVTQFPSHSVIEKGQTVTLRCDPISGHDNLYWYRRVMGKEIKFLLHFVKESKQDESGMPNNRFLAERTGGTYSTLKVQPAELEDSGVYFCASSQDSSGNTIYFGEGSWLTVV.

The gene calls are TRBV4-3 and TRBJ2-2; D possibly corresponds to TRBD1 (5 bases). Germline CDR1 and CDR2: LGHNA and YSLEER. This CDR3 contains 14 residues. V was cut by 6 bases and J by 3 bases, with 11 bases left in between. The CDR3 DNA reads TGCGCCAGCAGGTGGGGCAAGGACACCGGGGAGCTGTTTTTT. Residues: CASRWGKDTGELFF.

The CDR3 nucleotides are TGTGCCAGCAGTTTATGGGGGCGTAGTCTGGAGACCCAGTACTTC. Its translation is CASSLWGRSLETQYF. The J gene is TRBJ2-5, the V gene TRBV28; TRBD1 is a possible D gene (5 bases). CDR1 and CDR2 from the germline V gene are MDHEN and SYDVKM. This CDR3 region has 15 residues. Trimming removed 0 bases from V and 5 bases from J, with 13 bases in between.

The chain is built from TRBV6-5 and TRBJ1-2, with no clear D. Germline CDR1 MNHEY, CDR2 SVGAGI. Trimming pared 0 bases from V and 2 bases from J, leaving 7 bases between. This CDR3 spans 14 amino acids. The CDR3 loop reads CASSYSPQNYGYTF. DNA for the CDR3: TGTGCCAGCAGTTACTCGCCCCAGAACTATGGCTACACCTTC.

This clone came up once. V usage is TRBV6-5 and J usage is TRBJ2-7; D perhaps matches TRBD1 (7 bases). V was pared by 3 bases and J by 6 bases, with 12 bases between. Germline assignment: CDR1 MNHEY and CDR2 SVGAGI. The CDR3 consists of 13 residues. The CDR3 loop is CASSYRRGREQYF. The DNA of the CDR3 is TGTGCCAGCAGTTATAGGAGGGGGCGCGAGCAGTACTTC.

V usage is TRBV9 and J usage is TRBJ2-2; TRBD1 might be the D (5 bases). The CDR3 is 17 residues long. CDR1 is SGDLS, CDR2 YYNGEE, per germline. The V gene lost 0 bases and the J gene lost 1 base, with 13 bases spanning the gap. Here the CDR3 reads CASSVEVGPLNTGELFF. CDR3 coding DNA: TGTGCCAGCAGCGTAGAAGTGGGGCCCTTGAACACCGGGGAGCTGTTTTTT.

The genes are TRBV5-1 and TRBJ2-3, with no clear D. The CDR3 is made up of 14 amino acids. The germline gives CDR1 SGHRS, CDR2 YFSETQ. The V end lost 4 bases, the J end lost 0 bases, and 9 bases lay between the germline ends. CDR3 in DNA: TGCGCCAGCAGCCCGGTCCGAAGCACAGATACGCAGTATTTT. It codes for CASSPVRSTDTQYF.

This clone turned up a few times. The chain recombines TRBV5-4 with TRBJ1-1; D is unresolved. The CDR3 length is 13 residues. V shed 4 bases and J shed 1 base, with 8 bases lying between them. Germline V CDR1 and CDR2: SGHNT, YYREEE (reference sequence). For the CDR3, the DNA is TGTGCCAGCAGCACTACAGAGAACACTGAAGCTTTCTTT. Amino acids: CASSTTENTEAFF.

This chain connects TRBV30 to TRBJ1-2; tentatively, D is TRBD1 (6 bases). The CDR3 consists of 16 residues. The germline V gene has CDR1 GTSNPN and CDR2 SVGIG (reference sequence). Trimming removed 0 bases at V and 4 bases at J, with 18 bases between. CDR3 residues: CAWSVAPDSVSYGYTF. DNA of the CDR3: TGTGCCTGGAGTGTAGCCCCGGACAGCGTTAGCTATGGCTACACCTTC.

The chain links TRBV5-1 to TRBJ2-7; D is ambiguous. Germline V lookup: CDR1 SGHRS, CDR2 YFSETQ. Trimming pared 2 bases from V and 0 bases from J, leaving 6 bases between. The CDR3 runs to 13 residues. CDR3 loop: CASSLGSSYEQYF. The CDR3 bases are TGCGCCAGCAGCTTAGGCAGCTCCTACGAGCAGTACTTC.

The rearrangement uses TRBV5-6 and TRBJ2-5; the match to TRBD1 covers 7 bases. The J call is uncertain, as TRBJ2-7 better fits the DNA end. The CDR3 contains 15 residues. The germline CDR1 and CDR2 sequences are SGHDT and YYEEEE. The CDR3 nucleotides read TGTGCCAGCAGCCCCGATTTAGACAGGGCCTACGAGCAGTACTTC. It specifies CASSPDLDRAYEQYF.

V and J are TRBV27 and TRBJ1-2, with 11 bases lining up with TRBD1. The CDR3 loop spans 15 amino acids. Germline assignment: CDR1 MNHEY and CDR2 SMNVEV (reference sequence). Germline trimming cut 2 bases from V and 6 bases from J; bases unmatched to any gene: 5. CDR3 in amino acids: CASSLGTGGRHGYTF. The CDR3 DNA reads TGTGCCAGCAGTTTAGGGACAGGGGGAAGGCATGGCTACACCTTC.